What follows are 3 T cell receptor beta chains derived from one specimen sequenced in a study of shared clonotypes between healthy human individuals. Clones were sequenced by immunoSEQ multiplex PCR, and TCRdb holds only the in-frame ones, with some missing. In the table there are 1.5 million to 2.5 million clones, about 95% of which are singletons. Terminally differentiated effector memory CD45RA+ cells were excluded by CCR7 positive selection of CD45RO-negative cells. The sample was naive CD8+ T cells sorted from blood. These receptors were taken from a man aged 18 to 30 in good health.

The chain has TRBV10-1 and TRBJ2-5; D is perhaps TRBD2 (6 bases). There are 13 residues in the CDR3. V was clipped by 8 bases and J by 3 bases, with 13 bases between them. Germline assignment: CDR1 WNHNN and CDR2 SYGVQD (reference sequence). Here the CDR3 reads CASGDPGEETQYF. The CDR3 nucleotides are TGCGCCAGCGGGGACCCGGGGGAAGAGACCCAGTACTTC.

The chain has TRBV9 and TRBJ2-3, with D possibly being TRBD2 (5 bases). The ends were cut back, 4 bases at V and 3 bases at J, with 6 bases in the middle. Germline CDR1 SGDLS, CDR2 YYNGEE. This CDR3 is 12 amino acids long. The CDR3 DNA sequence: TGTGCCAGCAGCCGCGGGACAGATACGCAGTATTTT. Translating it yields CASSRGTDTQYF.

The rearrangement joins TRBV4-1 to TRBJ2-1; 10 nucleotides agree with TRBD2. The ends lost 1 base at V and 7 bases at J; junction bases unmatched: 10. The CDR3 sequence is 17 residues long. Per germline, CDR1 MGHRA and CDR2 YSYEKL. CDR3 coding DNA: TGCGCCAGCAGCCAAGTTTCCGGGGTAGCGGGGGGTAATGAGCAGTTCTTC. It encodes CASSQVSGVAGGNEQFF.